The clone carrying this TCR beta chain came up a few times. This sample is part of a study of human T cells and chemical hapten exposure. Library preparation tagged each individual cDNA molecule with a unique molecular identifier. MiXCR, applied by TCRdb to the RACE reads, yields one record per CDR3 protein. The profile shows some 110,000 distinct CDR3 sequences, nearly 35% of them singletons. The time point: patch test 3, about 24 weeks after DPC sensitization. The treatment denotes: therapeutic diphenylcyclopropenone sensitization with weekly scalp DPC. This CDR3 contains 18 residues. Per the germline V gene, CDR1 is MNHEY and CDR2 is SVGEGT. Trimming removed 2 bases from V and 1 base from J; junction bases left unmatched: 5.

The receptor comes from a man aged 35-49 years with alopecia areata. Some clones in this sample may be carry-over from other donors' samples. J is TRBJ2-2 and V is TRBV6-2 or TRBV6-3; the match to TRBD2 covers 12 bases. The input for sequencing was whole blood, taken in connection with sensitization to the hapten diphenylcyclopropenone (DPC). The DNA of the CDR3 is TGTGCCAGCAGTTACCGACTAGCGGGAGCCCTGAACACCGGGGAGCTGTTTTTT. This codes for CASSYRLAGALNTGELFF.